A single TCR beta chain is shown here with its context. Its antigen is not identified. The sample originates from a study of cytotoxic CD8 clonotypes in ibrutinib-treated CLL. Whole-study context: Patients attained approximately 24 partial and 2 complete responses; at median roughly 73 months, around 15 remained remitted while around twelve progressed. General study points: Exceeding age-matched healthy donors, baseline clonality also tracked the counts of circulating CD8+ T cells.

CDR1 and CDR2 (germline): MGHDK, SYGVNS. Trimming removed 2 bases from V and 0 bases from J, with 5 bases in between. This CDR3 is built from 15 residues. Using immunoSEQ multiplex PCR, the repertoire was profiled, and TCRdb retains in-frame clones only, with some absent. The sample includes 50,000 or so clones, 70% to 90% of them seen just once. Genomic DNA for TCR beta libraries, roughly 2 micrograms, came from cryopreserved PBMCs. The rearrangement joins TRBV25-1 to TRBJ2-6; perhaps TRBD2 as D (5 bases). The starting material was PBMCs, obtained after 24 months of ibrutinib treatment. The sequence came from a human donor with chronic lymphocytic leukemia. The CDR3 spells CASSEGSSGANVLTF. The CDR3 coding sequence is TGTGCCAGCAGTGAAGGGAGCTCTGGGGCCAACGTCCTGACTTTC.